This TCR beta chain is drawn from a study of control samples from healthy donors and cancer patients. V gave up 0 bases and J gave up 3 bases; unmatched junction bases: 13. The CDR3 consists of 19 residues. The V gene's germline CDR1 is SGHAT and CDR2 FQNNGV. Using immunoSEQ multiplex PCR, the repertoire was profiled, and TCRdb retains in-frame clones only, with some absent. The data hold 75,000 to 95,000 clones, with approximately 91% observed a single time. The sequenced sample was blood. The V call is TRBV11-2, the J call TRBJ2-1; 8 bases line up with TRBD2. This receptor was identified in a woman aged 50 to 60 in good health. For the CDR3, the DNA is TGTGCCAGCAGCTTAGATAGGGCAGACCCCGGGACTAGCTACAATGAGCAGTTCTTC. Residues: CASSLDRADPGTSYNEQFF.